The next 4 T cell receptor beta chains were all read from a single sample in a study of T cell changes during pregnancy in multiple sclerosis. Repertoires were generated with immunoSEQ multiplex PCR, while TCRdb's copy carries only in-frame clones and drops some. In the table there are 70,000 to 80,000 clones, 80% to 90% of which are singletons. Sequenced here: peripheral blood, sampled before pregnancy. Every receptor here comes from a female donor with multiple sclerosis, enrolled in a pregnancy study.

The chain combines TRBV2 with TRBJ1-1; 7 bases align to TRBD1. This CDR3 has 14 residues. From germline, CDR1 is SNHLY and CDR2 FYNNEI. Losses at the gene ends were 5 bases for V and 5 bases for J; bases not matched to a gene: 8. DNA of the CDR3: TGTGCCAGCAGTAAGACAGGGTTGTGGACTGAAGCTTTCTTT. It is translated as CASSKTGLWTEAFF.

V usage is TRBV9 and J usage is TRBJ2-2; 8 bases map to TRBD1. CDR1 and CDR2 (germline): SGDLS, YYNGEE. V shed 3 bases, J shed 7 bases, and the junction held 14 bases outside the gene matches. CDR3 size: 17 residues. CDR3 protein: CASSASVDRVSHGELFF. The DNA for the CDR3 is TGTGCCAGCAGCGCCTCGGTGGACAGGGTATCTCACGGGGAGCTGTTTTTT.

The chain couples TRBV9 to TRBJ1-2; the D gene is possibly TRBD1 (5 bases). The CDR3 has 13 amino acids. Germline CDR1 and CDR2: SGDLS and YYNGEE. Trimming removed 3 bases from V and 4 bases from J, with 10 bases in between. CDR3 amino acids: CASSAGLPYGYTF. CDR3 nucleotides: TGTGCCAGCAGCGCGGGACTACCCTATGGCTACACCTTC. The variable domain in full, completed from reference TRBV9 and TRBJ1-2, reads DSGVTQTPKHLITATGQRVTLRCSPRSGDLSVYWYQQSLDQGLQFLIQYYNGEERAKGNILERFSAQQFPDLHSELNLSSLELGDSALYFCASSAGLPYGYTFGSGTRLTVV.

This chain links TRBV6-6 with TRBJ1-5, with D tentatively TRBD1 (6 bases). Between the trimmed V and J ends, which lost 6 bases and 0 bases, there was a span of 15 bases. The CDR3 contains 16 residues. The germline CDR1 and CDR2 sequences are MNHNY and SVGAGI (reference sequence). CDR3 sequence: CASSPSQGTSNQPQHF. In nucleotides, the CDR3 is TGTGCCAGCAGCCCCTCGCAGGGGACTAGCAATCAGCCCCAGCATTTT.